The rows below give T cell receptor beta chains drawn from one sample of a study of blood T cell repertoires in COVID-19. Sequenced by immunoSEQ multiplex PCR; TCRdb stores in-frame clones only, minus some. The data show around 220,000 clones, about 88% seen once. The sequencing sample was made of peripheral blood. These receptor sequences come from a woman between 40 and 50 years old who had recovered from COVID-19. The conserved cysteine and the conserved F or W are not part of the CDR3 here.

TRBV28,TRBJ2-3,ASSFIAEIDTQY
TRBV7-8,TRBJ1-5,ASSAGAGINQPQH
TRBV4-2,TRBJ2-3,ASSQDLGTDTQY
TRBV9,TRBJ1-2,ASSSLGSHYGYT
TRBV5-4,TRBJ1-4,ASSLAGAEKLF
TRBV27,TRBJ1-2,ASSKGQLLMGYT
TRBV11-1,TRBJ2-1,ASSSTGGRSNEQF
TRBV27,TRBJ2-7,AAGEIHEQY
TRBV7-2,TRBJ2-5,ASSFMETQY
TRBV5-4,TRBJ2-7,ASSLDRSYEQY
TRBV3-1/TRBV3-2,TRBJ2-3,ASSRRLAGDTQY
TRBV2,TRBJ2-7,ASLAGGLDEQY
TRBV6-5,TRBJ2-5,ASRRDRGRETQY
TRBV4-3,TRBJ1-6,ASSHLGQGAYNSPLH
TRBV7-9,TRBJ1-4,ASSLGTGNEKLF
TRBV6-5,TRBJ2-1,ASSYSLAGEQF
TRBV6-2/TRBV6-3,TRBJ2-7,ASSYSSSGGLSYEQY
TRBV7-2,TRBJ2-2,ASTFSGGVNTGELF
TRBV19,TRBJ1-2,ASTTGGFYYGYT
TRBV9,TRBJ2-1,ASSVVPSGTSNEQF
TRBV5-6,TRBJ2-5,ASSLGLAQETQY
TRBV27,TRBJ2-5,ASSLQWSRGKETQY
TRBV11-2,TRBJ2-7,ASSLLISPPGNEQY
TRBV4-2,TRBJ2-2,ASSRASGTGELF
TRBV6-2/TRBV6-3,TRBJ2-1,ASSPRGEVRNEQF
TRBV7-2,TRBJ2-1,ASSPLRNEQF